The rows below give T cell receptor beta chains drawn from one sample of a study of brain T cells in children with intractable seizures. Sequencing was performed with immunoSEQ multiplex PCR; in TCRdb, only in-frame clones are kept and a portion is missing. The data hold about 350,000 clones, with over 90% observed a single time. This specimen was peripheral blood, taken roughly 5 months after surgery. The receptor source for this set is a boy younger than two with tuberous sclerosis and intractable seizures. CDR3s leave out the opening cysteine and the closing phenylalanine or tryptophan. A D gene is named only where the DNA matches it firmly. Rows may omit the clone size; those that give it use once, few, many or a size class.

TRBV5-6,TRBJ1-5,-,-,ASSLLTGVGNQPQH
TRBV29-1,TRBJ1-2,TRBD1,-,SVDIVGGQGNGYT
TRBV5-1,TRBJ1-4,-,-,ASSFVAITLATNEKLF
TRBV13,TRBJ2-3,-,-,ASSSTDDRLRDTQY
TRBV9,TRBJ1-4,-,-,ASSDATNEKLF
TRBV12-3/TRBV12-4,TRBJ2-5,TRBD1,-,ASSLDRGETQY
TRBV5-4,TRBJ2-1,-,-,ASTHRDRRPHNEQF
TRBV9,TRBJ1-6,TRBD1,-,ASSADRTKDSPLH
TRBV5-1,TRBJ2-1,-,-,ASSWDPYNEQF
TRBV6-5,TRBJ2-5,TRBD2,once,ASSFSGGPRETQY
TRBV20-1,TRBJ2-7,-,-,SARREYEQY
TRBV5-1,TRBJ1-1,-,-,ASSYVRGGTEAF
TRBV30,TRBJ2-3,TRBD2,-,AWKVRSGGVDTQY
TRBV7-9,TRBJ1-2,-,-,ASSTQGSWGYT
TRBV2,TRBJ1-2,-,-,ASSEALVQTYT
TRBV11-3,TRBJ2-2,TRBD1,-,ASSWGQRWNGELF
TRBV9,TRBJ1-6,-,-,ASSVLTGGSPLH
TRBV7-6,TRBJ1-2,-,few,ASSLGPGDGYT
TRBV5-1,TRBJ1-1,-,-,ASSFQAGSTEAF
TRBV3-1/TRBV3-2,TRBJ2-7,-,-,ASSPTVPYEQY
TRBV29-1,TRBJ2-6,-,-,SVDQGTGANVLT
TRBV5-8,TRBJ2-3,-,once,ASSFPPTGTSADTQY
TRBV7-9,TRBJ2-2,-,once,ASSHTEDATGELF
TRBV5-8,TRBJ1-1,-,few,ASSFGTRDEAF
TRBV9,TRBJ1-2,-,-,ASSVGAQGYT
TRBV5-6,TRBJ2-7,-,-,ASSLRLTNDYEQY
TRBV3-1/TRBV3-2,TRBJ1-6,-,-,ASSQDLFPHERFGSPLH
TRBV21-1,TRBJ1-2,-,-,ASSKHRGSNYGYT
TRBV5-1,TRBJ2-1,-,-,ASSLVQGLNNEQF
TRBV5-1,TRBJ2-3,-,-,ASSLEVRGLTDTQY
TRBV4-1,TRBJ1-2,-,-,ASSRSVSGFSHYGYT
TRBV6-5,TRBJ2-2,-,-,ASSYSGTGELF
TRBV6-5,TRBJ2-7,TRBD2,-,ASSYVAGATYEQY
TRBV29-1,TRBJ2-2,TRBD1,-,SVQPTGQNTGELF
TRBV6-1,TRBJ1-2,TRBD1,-,ASSEAQYRGLSYGYT
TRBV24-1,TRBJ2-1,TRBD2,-,ATSDLAGEPYNEQF
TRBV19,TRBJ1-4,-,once,ASSLNGLTNEKLF
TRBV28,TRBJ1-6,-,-,ASSSVGLRLNSPLH
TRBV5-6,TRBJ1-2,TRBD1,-,ASSRRQGALSNYGYT
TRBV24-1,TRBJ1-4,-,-,ATSGTGFGGANEKLF
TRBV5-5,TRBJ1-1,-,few,ASSSLSGRANTEAF
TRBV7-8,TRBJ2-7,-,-,ASSQDREGSYEQY
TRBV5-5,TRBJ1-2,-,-,ASSFIFRTTTNYGYT
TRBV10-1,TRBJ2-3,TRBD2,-,ASSGRTRPDTQY
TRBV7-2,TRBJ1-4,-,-,ASSLDGGSEKLF
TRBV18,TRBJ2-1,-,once,ASSPLLLDEQF